This T cell receptor (beta chain) is from a study of blood T cell repertoires in COVID-19 (dated by TCRdb to the early 2020s). About the full investigation: Samples from collaborators originated in the United States, Italy and Spain and spanned both the acute and convalescent phases of COVID-19. The material from the prospective study consisted of cDNA or gDNA derived from T cells, B-cell-depleted T cells, or PBMCs. Where available, HLA class I and class II types were obtained from metadata supplied by the sample provider rather than from assay-based typing. The repertoires were made available in a free public database intended to serve as a resource for research on the immune response to SARS-CoV-2. Samples came from the ongoing ImmuneRACE study (first 160 participants) plus 1,254 subjects from 6 global collaborators. The dataset comprised deeply sampled blood TCRbeta repertoires from subjects exposed to, actively infected with, or recovered from COVID-19. Sample metadata almost always included a de-identified subject ID, COVID-19 status, age in years and sex. The investigation overall reported the following: How much clinical and demographic metadata was included differed by source and by participant, and the metadata was provided uncurated.

The immunoSEQ Assay, a bias-controlled multiplex PCR, was used to amplify TCRbeta CDR3 regions from genomic DNA. The authors' analysis ran thus. Nucleated cell counts per sample were estimated from amplification of reference gene primers within the assay. To quantify the absolute abundance of each unique TCRbeta CDR3 rearrangement, sequence reads were collapsed and filtered. Productive Simpson clonality was computed per sample as the square root of Simpson's diversity index over productive rearrangements. What TCRdb holds here is the immuneACCESS table cut down to in-frame rearrangements. Part of the clones is not present; checked against another copy, under half of the missing clones reflect an unresolved V gene, and the others are unexplained. D and trimming were read from the DNA, whereas the V and J calls and clone size are those reported in that table. The sample table holds roughly 290,000 clones, of which 70% to 85% were seen once. Roughly 0.87% of the sample goes to the ten largest clones.

CDR1 and CDR2 were assigned from the germline V gene as MDHEN and SYDVKM. The CDR3 goes from the cysteine to the phenylalanine over 14 residues. Left in the record is the CDR3 DNA by itself, 42 bases read in frame from the first base. Trimming leaves V shorter by 3 bases and J shorter by 6 bases, with the junction holding 6 bases beyond the gene matches. On this clone itself: Its antigen remains unidentified. Within one base of it there is no much larger clone, and no base qualities were kept.

One collaborating source in Seattle enrolled patients while the patients were actively infected and followed the patients over time throughout the course of disease. Each collaborating institution followed its own protocols to collect whole blood in K2EDTA tubes. Collaborator samples were shipped for TCRbeta analysis as frozen whole blood, isolated PBMCs, or DNA extracted from either sample type. Sequenced material: peripheral blood. The sequence joins TRBV28 to TRBJ1-1, and TRBD1 matches 8 of the central bases. The clonotype comes from a human donor with COVID-19, enrolled during active disease. The donor label of this sample is uncertain. The sequenced DNA is TGTGCCAGCAGTTTGCGGACAGGGAGATCTGAAGCTTTCTTT. The encoded protein is CASSLRTGRSEAFF.